The 24 T cell receptor beta chains given below trace back to one sample, sequenced in a study of cytomegalovirus exposure and HLA in healthy donors. The PCR was carried out with 60 Vbeta primers and 13 Jbeta primers. Produced via immunoSEQ multiplex PCR; TCRdb's table is partial and in-frame only. The sample lists approximately 110,000 clones; around four fifths were seen once. Specimen: PBMCs. Receptor source: a woman aged 40 to 50 in good health and CMV-seronegative.

This chain links TRBV11-1 with TRBJ2-7; the D is unclear. The V end lost 5 bases, the J end lost 0 bases, and 20 bases lay between the germline ends. The length of the CDR3 is 17 residues. The V gene's germline CDR1 is SGHAT and CDR2 FQDESV (reference sequence). This CDR3 is CASSPRAPLQSSYEQYF. CDR3 nucleotides: TGTGCCAGCAGCCCCCGAGCTCCCTTACAGAGCTCCTACGAGCAGTACTTC. The full variable domain, in which reference TRBV11-1 and TRBJ2-7 provide the parts outside the CDR3, is EAEVAQSPRYKITEKSQAVAFWCDPISGHATLYWYRQILGQGPELLVQFQDESVVDDSQLPKDRFSAERLKGVDSTLKIQPAELGDSAMYLCASSPRAPLQSSYEQYFGPGTRLTVT.

The rearrangement joins TRBV5-6 to TRBJ1-1; perhaps TRBD1 as D (5 bases). Germline V gene sequence: CDR1 SGHDT, CDR2 YYEEEE. The CDR3 has 13 residues. The V end lost 4 bases, the J end lost 4 bases, and 11 bases lay between the germline ends. Here the CDR3 reads CASSRRGATEAFF. The CDR3 DNA follows: TGTGCCAGCAGCCGGCGGGGCGCCACTGAAGCTTTCTTT.

The chain combines TRBV7-6 with TRBJ1-3; unclear D gene. The germline V gene has CDR1 SGHVS and CDR2 FNYEAQ. V gave up 5 bases and J gave up 0 bases, with 17 bases separating them. The CDR3 extends over 17 amino acids. The CDR3 reads CASSNILATDSGNTIYF. The CDR3 coding sequence is TGTGCCAGCAGCAACATCTTGGCTACAGACTCTGGAAACACCATATATTTT. The variable domain in full, with the rest retrieved from reference TRBV7-6 and TRBJ1-3, is GAGVSQSPRYKVTKRGQDVALRCDPISGHVSLYWYRQALGQGPEFLTYFNYEAQQDKSGLPNDRFSAERPEGSISTLTIQRTEQRDSAMYRCASSNILATDSGNTIYFGEGSWLTVV.

This clone was seen only a few times. The CDR3 region has the DNA TGTGCCAGCAGCTACCTACAGGGCTCTGGGGCCAACGTCCTGACTTTC. It specifies CASSYLQGSGANVLTF. The chain recombines TRBV11-1 with TRBJ2-6; D possibly corresponds to TRBD1 (6 bases). Per germline, CDR1 SGHAT and CDR2 FQDESV (reference sequence). The CDR3 consists of 16 residues. V gave up 4 bases and J gave up 0 bases, with 10 bases separating them.

This clone was found a few times. The gene calls are TRBV18 and TRBJ2-7; possibly TRBD1 for D (5 bases). Germline V lookup: CDR1 KGHSH, CDR2 LQKENI. Trimming left V 6 bases short and J 3 bases short, with 9 bases between. This CDR3 is built from 12 residues. The CDR3 bases are TGTGCCAGCTCCGCGACAGTCTACGAGCAGTACTTC. It yields the protein CASSATVYEQYF.

This clone occurred a few times. The J gene is TRBJ2-2, the V gene TRBV6-1, with a weak D call TRBD1 (7 bases). Germline CDR1 is MNHNS and CDR2 is SASEGT. Trimming took off 7 bases at V and 4 bases at J, with 16 bases between the two ends. This CDR3 is built from 15 residues. The CDR3: CASKMEGAGTGELFF. The DNA of the CDR3 is TGTGCCAGCAAGATGGAGGGGGCGGGCACCGGGGAGCTGTTTTTT.

The CDR3 reads CASSEIPGGPADTQYF. DNA of the CDR3: TGTGCCAGCAGTGAAATCCCGGGAGGGCCCGCAGATACGCAGTATTTT. The chain carries TRBV6-1 and TRBJ2-3, with 8 bases aligning to TRBD2. The CDR3 is 16 residues long. Germline V gene sequence: CDR1 MNHNS, CDR2 SASEGT. Trimming removed 2 bases from V and 4 bases from J; junction bases left unmatched: 8.

The chain combines TRBV4-3 with TRBJ2-7; 13 nucleotides match TRBD2. This CDR3 has 16 amino acids. V gave up 1 base and J gave up 0 bases; unmatched junction bases: 0. CDR1 is LGHNA and CDR2 is YSLEER in the germline V gene. CDR3 nucleotides: TGCGCCAGCAGCCAAGGGACTAGCGGGAGCTCCTACGAGCAGTACTTC. It encodes CASSQGTSGSSYEQYF.

The rearrangement links TRBV6-1 to TRBJ2-7; D is unclear. The CDR3 runs to 15 residues. The V gene's germline CDR1 is MNHNS and CDR2 SASEGT. Between the trimmed V and J ends, which lost 5 bases and 0 bases, there was a span of 14 bases. CDR3 loop: CASSPAHTTSYEQYF. The DNA of the CDR3 is TGTGCCAGCAGTCCCGCACACACAACCTCCTACGAGCAGTACTTC.

The V gene is TRBV2, the J gene TRBJ2-7; perhaps TRBD1 as D (6 bases). Trimming pared 9 bases from V and 5 bases from J, leaving 17 bases between. CDR3 size: 13 residues. Germline loops: CDR1 SNHLY, CDR2 FYNNEI. The CDR3 reads CASQPTGPHEQYF. The CDR3 nucleotides are TGTGCCAGTCAGCCGACAGGACCCCACGAGCAGTACTTC.

The gene calls are TRBV28 and TRBJ2-7; 10 bases are shared with TRBD2. V lost 6 bases, J lost 2 bases, and 1 base stayed unmatched. CDR1 and CDR2 from the germline V gene are MDHEN and SYDVKM. The CDR3 is 13 amino acids. Here the CDR3 reads CASSGLAAYEQYF. For the CDR3, the DNA is TGTGCCAGCAGCGGACTAGCGGCCTACGAGCAGTACTTC.

V usage is TRBV18 and J usage is TRBJ2-6; maybe TRBD2 (5 bases). The CDR3 totals 15 residues. Trimming stripped 7 bases from V and 3 bases from J, with 13 bases between. From germline, CDR1 is KGHSH and CDR2 LQKENI. CDR3 amino acids: CASLPERVGANVLTF. CDR3 nucleotide sequence: TGTGCCAGCTTACCGGAGAGGGTTGGGGCCAACGTCCTGACTTTC.

V is TRBV10-3 and J is TRBJ2-2, with a weak D call TRBD1 (6 bases). This CDR3 is 14 amino acids long. Germline V lookup: CDR1 ENHRY, CDR2 SYGVKD. Trimming pared 7 bases from V and 7 bases from J, leaving 16 bases between. This chain's CDR3 is CAITPDSRGGELFF. For the CDR3, the DNA is TGTGCCATCACACCGGACAGCCGGGGCGGGGAGCTGTTTTTT.

The chain combines TRBV11-1 with TRBJ2-1, with TRBD2 matching 8 bases. The V gene end was trimmed by 5 bases and the J gene end by 1 base; junction bases not matched to a gene: 7. Per the germline V gene, CDR1 is SGHAT and CDR2 is FQDESV (reference sequence). The length of the CDR3 is 16 residues. The CDR3 DNA sequence: TGTGCCAGCAGCCAACTAGCGGTAGCTTCCTACAATGAGCAGTTCTTC. Its translation is CASSQLAVASYNEQFF.

This clone was seen once. The J gene is TRBJ1-1, the V gene TRBV28, with 10 bases identical to TRBD1. The CDR3 runs to 18 residues. Per the germline V gene, CDR1 is MDHEN and CDR2 is SYDVKM. V trimming: 0 bases; J trimming: 5 bases; junction bases outside the gene matches: 12. This CDR3 reads CASSLWSGRTGGETEAFF. The CDR3 DNA sequence: TGTGCCAGCAGTTTATGGTCCGGTCGGACAGGGGGGGAGACTGAAGCTTTCTTT.

The gene calls are TRBV5-8 and TRBJ1-2; 8 nucleotides align to TRBD1. Germline assignment: CDR1 SGHTS and CDR2 YDEGEE. With V trimmed by 1 base and J by 8 bases, 16 bases remained unmatched. CDR3 length: 17 residues. The CDR3 is CASSLFAAPDRGEGYTF. Here the CDR3 DNA reads TGTGCCAGCAGCTTGTTTGCAGCCCCAGACAGGGGTGAAGGCTACACCTTC.

The chain recombines TRBV7-2 with TRBJ2-7; no clear D. Per the germline V gene, CDR1 is SGHTA and CDR2 is FQGNSA. Trimming pared 2 bases from V and 5 bases from J, leaving 10 bases between. The CDR3 has 13 residues. The CDR3 DNA reads TGTGCCAGCAGCTTAAGCCACGAACACGAGCAGTACTTC. Its protein is CASSLSHEHEQYF.

This clone was seen just once. The V call is TRBV4-1, the J call TRBJ1-2, with D perhaps TRBD1 (5 bases). V lost 0 bases to trimming and J lost 2 bases, with 13 bases between them. Germline values: CDR1 MGHRA, CDR2 YSYEKL. This CDR3 comprises 16 residues. CDR3 bases: TGCGCCAGCAGCCAAGAGCCGGGGGGGGAGAACTATGGCTACACCTTC. This gives the protein CASSQEPGGENYGYTF.

The chain employs TRBV6-1 and TRBJ1-2; no definite D call. The CDR3 contains 11 residues. Trimming removed 11 bases from V and 12 bases from J, with 19 bases in between. CDR1 and CDR2 from the germline V gene are MNHNS and SASEGT. The CDR3 region has the DNA TGTGCCGGCACTCCGGGTTTCGAACACACCTTC. Its translation: CAGTPGFEHTF.

The chain combines TRBV7-9 with TRBJ2-3, with 13 bases lining up with TRBD2. CDR1 SEHNR and CDR2 FQNEAQ come from the germline V gene (reference sequence). Trimming removed 5 bases from V and 3 bases from J; junction bases left unmatched: 14. This CDR3 spans 19 amino acids. CDR3 sequence reads: CASSQGLAGLPGVTDTQYF. Written as DNA, the CDR3 is TGTGCCAGCAGCCAGGGACTAGCGGGATTGCCGGGAGTGACAGATACGCAGTATTTT.

This clone occurred a few times. The chain employs TRBV10-3 and TRBJ2-1; 8 bases match TRBD1. V shed 2 bases, J shed 7 bases, and the junction held 7 bases outside the gene matches. The CDR3 runs 15 residues. The V gene's germline CDR1 is ENHRY and CDR2 SYGVKD. The CDR3 nucleotides are TGTGCCATCAGTGAGCGGCAGGGGGCGCAGAATGAGCAGTTCTTC. It translates to CAISERQGAQNEQFF.

The CDR3 nucleotides read TGTGCCAGCGGCAGGACAGTTTATAGCAATCAGCCCCAGCATTTT. Translating it yields CASGRTVYSNQPQHF. The rearrangement joins TRBV27 to TRBJ1-5; TRBD1 is a possible D gene (6 bases). Deletions cut 8 bases from V and 0 bases from J, with 14 bases between. The germline V gene encodes CDR1 MNHEY and CDR2 SMNVEV (reference sequence). This CDR3 comprises 15 residues.

The chain has TRBV7-2 and TRBJ1-1; a possible D gene is TRBD1 (5 bases). Germline assignment: CDR1 SGHTA and CDR2 FQGNSA. V lost 7 bases to trimming and J lost 7 bases, with 16 bases between them. There are 13 residues in the CDR3. The DNA for the CDR3 is TGTGCCAGCAAGGGAGGGGACGTCTTTGAAGCTTTCTTT. It encodes CASKGGDVFEAFF.

This chain uses TRBV18 with TRBJ2-1; 12 bases are a match to TRBD1. The V gene end was trimmed by 3 bases and the J gene end by 9 bases; junction bases not matched to a gene: 6. The CDR3 covers 15 residues. Germline CDR1 is KGHSH and CDR2 is LQKENI. CDR3 residues: CASSPGTGGGGEQFF. The CDR3 DNA sequence: TGTGCCAGCTCACCGGGGACAGGGGGCGGCGGTGAGCAGTTCTTC.